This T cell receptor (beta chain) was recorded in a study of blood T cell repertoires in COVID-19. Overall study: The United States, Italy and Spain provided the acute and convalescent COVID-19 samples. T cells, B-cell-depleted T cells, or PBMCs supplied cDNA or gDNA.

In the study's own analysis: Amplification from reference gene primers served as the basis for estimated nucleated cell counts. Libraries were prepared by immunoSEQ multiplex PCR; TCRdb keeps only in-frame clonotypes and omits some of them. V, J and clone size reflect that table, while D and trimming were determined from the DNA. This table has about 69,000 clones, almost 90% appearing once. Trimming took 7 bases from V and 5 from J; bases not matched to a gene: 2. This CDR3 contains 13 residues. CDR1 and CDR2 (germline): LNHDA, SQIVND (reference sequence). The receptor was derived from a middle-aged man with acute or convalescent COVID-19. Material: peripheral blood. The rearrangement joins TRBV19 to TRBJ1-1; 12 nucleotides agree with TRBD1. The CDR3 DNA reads TGTGCCAGTATGGGACAGGGGGCTACTGAAGCTTTCTTT. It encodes CASMGQGATEAFF.